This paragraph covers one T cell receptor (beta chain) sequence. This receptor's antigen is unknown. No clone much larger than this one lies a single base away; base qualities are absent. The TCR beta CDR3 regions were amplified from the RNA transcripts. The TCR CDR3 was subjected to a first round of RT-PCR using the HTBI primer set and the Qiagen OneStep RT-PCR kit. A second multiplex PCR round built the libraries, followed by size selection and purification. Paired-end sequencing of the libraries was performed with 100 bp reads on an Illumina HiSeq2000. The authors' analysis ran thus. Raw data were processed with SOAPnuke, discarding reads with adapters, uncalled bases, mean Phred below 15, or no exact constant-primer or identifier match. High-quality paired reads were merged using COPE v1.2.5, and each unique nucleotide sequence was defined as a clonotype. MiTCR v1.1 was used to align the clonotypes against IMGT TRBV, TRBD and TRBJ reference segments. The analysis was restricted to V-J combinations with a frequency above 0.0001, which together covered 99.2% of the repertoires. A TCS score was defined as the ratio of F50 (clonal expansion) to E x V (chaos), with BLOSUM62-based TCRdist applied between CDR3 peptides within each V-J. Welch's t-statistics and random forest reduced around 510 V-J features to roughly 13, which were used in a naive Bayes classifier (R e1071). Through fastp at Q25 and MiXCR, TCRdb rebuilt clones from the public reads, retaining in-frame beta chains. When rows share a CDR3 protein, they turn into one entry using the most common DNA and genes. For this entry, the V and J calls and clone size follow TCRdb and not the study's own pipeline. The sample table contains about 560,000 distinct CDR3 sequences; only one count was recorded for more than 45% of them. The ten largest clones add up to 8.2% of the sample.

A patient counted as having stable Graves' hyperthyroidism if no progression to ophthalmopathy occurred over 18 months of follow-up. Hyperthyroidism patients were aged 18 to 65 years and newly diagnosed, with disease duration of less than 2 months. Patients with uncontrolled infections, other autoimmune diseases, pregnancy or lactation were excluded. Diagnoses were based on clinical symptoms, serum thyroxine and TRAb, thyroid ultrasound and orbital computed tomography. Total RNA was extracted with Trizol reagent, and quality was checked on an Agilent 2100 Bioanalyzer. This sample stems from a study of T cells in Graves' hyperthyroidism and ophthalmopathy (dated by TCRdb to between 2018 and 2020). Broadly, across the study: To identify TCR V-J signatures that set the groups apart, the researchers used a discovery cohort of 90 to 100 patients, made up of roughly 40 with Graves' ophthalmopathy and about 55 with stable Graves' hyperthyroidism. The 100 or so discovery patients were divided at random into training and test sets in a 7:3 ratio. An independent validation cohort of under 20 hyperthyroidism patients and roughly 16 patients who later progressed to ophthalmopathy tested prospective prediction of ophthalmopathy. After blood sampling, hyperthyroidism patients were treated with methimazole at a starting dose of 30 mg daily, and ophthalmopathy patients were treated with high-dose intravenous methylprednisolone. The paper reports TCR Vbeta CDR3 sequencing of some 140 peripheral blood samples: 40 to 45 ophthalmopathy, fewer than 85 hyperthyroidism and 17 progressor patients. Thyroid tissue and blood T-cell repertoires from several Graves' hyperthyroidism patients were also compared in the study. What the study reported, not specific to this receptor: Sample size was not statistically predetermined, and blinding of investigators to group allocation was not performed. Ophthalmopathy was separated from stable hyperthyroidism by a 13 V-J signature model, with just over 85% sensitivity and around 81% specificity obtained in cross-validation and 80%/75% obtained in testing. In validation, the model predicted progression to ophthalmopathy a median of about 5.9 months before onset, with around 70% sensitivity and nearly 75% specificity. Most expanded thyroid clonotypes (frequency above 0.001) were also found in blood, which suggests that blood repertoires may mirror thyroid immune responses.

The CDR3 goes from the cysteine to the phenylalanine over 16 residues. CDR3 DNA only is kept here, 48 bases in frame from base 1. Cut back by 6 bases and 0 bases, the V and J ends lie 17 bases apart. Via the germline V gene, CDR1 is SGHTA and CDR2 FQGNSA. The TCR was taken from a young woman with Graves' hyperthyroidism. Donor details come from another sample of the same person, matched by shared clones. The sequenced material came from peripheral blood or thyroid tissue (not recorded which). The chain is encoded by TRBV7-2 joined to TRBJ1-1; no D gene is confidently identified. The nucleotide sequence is TGTGCCAGCAGTTTAATCCCGTGGCCCATGAACACTGAAGCTTTCTTT. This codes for CASSLIPWPMNTEAFF.